This T cell receptor (beta chain) was identified during a study of T-cell memory formation after mild COVID-19. Study-wide results and caveats: Contracting CD4+ clones were located mainly in CM and EM, and CD8+ clones in EMRA. Certain responding clones were present in pre-infection memory, suggesting participation of cross-reactive memory.

TCR alpha and TCR beta cDNA libraries with sample barcodes and UMIs came from 5'RACE using constant-segment primers. TCRdb re-analysed the 5' RACE reads in MiXCR, keeping a single row per CDR3 protein. The sample includes more than 250,000 distinct CDR3 sequences, 16% of them seen just once. V was pared by 5 bases and J by 3 bases, with 4 bases of the junction left unmatched. The CDR3 runs 14 residues. This clonotype was observed a handful of times. The antigen remains undetermined. The source of this sequence is a young man who had mild COVID-19 (a few samples of this study predate the infection). Cell type and time point are not known. The chain carries TRBV12-3 or TRBV12-4 and TRBJ1-1; 9 positions agree with TRBD1. The specimen sequenced was PBMCs or a T cell subset sorted from them (not recorded which). The CDR3 reads CASSGTGGHTEAFF. The CDR3 DNA is TGTGCCAGCAGTGGTACAGGGGGCCACACTGAAGCTTTCTTT.